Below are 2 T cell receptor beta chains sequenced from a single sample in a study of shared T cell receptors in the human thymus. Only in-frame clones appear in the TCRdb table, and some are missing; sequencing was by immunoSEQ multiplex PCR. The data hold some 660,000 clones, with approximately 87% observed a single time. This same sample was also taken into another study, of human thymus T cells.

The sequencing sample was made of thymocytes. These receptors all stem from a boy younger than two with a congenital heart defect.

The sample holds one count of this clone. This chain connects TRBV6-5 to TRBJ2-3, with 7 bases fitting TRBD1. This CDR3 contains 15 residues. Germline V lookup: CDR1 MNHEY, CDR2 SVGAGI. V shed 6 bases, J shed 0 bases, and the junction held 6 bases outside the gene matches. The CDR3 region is CASRDRFRSTDTQYF. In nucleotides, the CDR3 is TGTGCCAGCAGGGACAGGTTTCGGAGCACAGATACGCAGTATTTT.

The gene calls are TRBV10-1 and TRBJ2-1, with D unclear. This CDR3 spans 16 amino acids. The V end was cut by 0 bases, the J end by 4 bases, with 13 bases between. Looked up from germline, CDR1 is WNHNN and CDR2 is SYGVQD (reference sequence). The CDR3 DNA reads TGCGCCAGCAGTGAGTCTGAACTCCCAGGATACAATGAGCAGTTCTTC. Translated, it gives CASSESELPGYNEQFF.